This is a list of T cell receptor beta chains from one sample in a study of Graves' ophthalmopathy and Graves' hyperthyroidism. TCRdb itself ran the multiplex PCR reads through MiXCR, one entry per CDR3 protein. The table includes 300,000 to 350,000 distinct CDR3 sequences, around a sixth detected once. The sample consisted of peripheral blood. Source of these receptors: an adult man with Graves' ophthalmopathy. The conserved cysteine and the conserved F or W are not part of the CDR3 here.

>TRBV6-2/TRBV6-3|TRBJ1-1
ARLPKRF
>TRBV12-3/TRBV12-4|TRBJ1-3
ASSLPPRGLT
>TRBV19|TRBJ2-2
ASSIEGRRSNTGELF
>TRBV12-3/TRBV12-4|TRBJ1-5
ASSATSNQPQH
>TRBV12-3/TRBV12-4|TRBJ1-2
AILPKGYGYT
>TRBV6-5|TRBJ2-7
AIGEREDSYEQY
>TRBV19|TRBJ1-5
ASSGRAAGNQPQH
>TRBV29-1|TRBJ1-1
SVPADSRNTEAF
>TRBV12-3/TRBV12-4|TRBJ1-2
ASSFGGVLEMGDGYT
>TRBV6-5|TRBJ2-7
ASTRARQSYEQY
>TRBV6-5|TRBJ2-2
ASSYSWEGTNTGELF
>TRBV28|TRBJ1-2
ASSDRMEYGYT
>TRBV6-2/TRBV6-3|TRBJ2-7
ASRQGAVQYEQY
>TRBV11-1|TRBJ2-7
ASSREQGTVSEQY
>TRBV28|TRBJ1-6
ASSRGQGGLYSPLH
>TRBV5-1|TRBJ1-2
ASSPYPVDREKGYT
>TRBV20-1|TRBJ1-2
SASRDFGYT
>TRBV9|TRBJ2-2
ASKPGLYDTGELF
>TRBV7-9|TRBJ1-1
ASSKQGTEAF
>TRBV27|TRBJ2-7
ASSLSSTGGYEQY
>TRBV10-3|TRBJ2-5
AISDRGTVGETQY
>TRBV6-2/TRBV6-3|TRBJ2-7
AIQVYSYEQY
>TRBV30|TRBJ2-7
AWSTGQGAYEQY
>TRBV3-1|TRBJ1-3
ASSQDSRAGNTIY
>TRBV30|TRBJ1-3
AWKKGGGNTIY
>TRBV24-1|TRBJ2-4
ATSGGTFNIQY
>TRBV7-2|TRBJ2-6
ASSHDSSGANVLT
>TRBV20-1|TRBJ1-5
SARESGNQPQH
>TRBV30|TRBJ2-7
AWSGRGEQY
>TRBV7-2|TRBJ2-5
ASSLGLAGEVVVETQY
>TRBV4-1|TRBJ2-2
ASSPLGTSGELF
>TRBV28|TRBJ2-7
ASSHGTKPYEQY
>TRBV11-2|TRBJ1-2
ASSLSDYGYT
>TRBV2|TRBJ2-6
ASSALREVIAGANVLT
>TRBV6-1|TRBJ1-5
ASSNKNQPQH
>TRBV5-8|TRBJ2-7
ASSVKPGTGARYEQY
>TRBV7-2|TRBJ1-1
ASTRPRRGTEAF
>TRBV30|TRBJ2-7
AWSGGVSYEQY
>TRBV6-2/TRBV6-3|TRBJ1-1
ASSGGTPNTEAF
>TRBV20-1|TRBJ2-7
SASRDISYEQY
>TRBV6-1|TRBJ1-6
ASTEVLPDNLPLH
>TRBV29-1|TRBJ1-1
SVDLGQNTEAS
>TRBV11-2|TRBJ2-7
ASSLVSVTGTYEQY
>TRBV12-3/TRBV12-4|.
ASSRNFGTDSNQPQY
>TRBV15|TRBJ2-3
ATSGLISTDTQY
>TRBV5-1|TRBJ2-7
ASSWEQVPGLAGGPFYEQY
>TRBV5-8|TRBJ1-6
ASSQDGERPLH
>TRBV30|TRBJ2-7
AWKAGGYEQY
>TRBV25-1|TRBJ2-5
ASSLLGRAQETQY
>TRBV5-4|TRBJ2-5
ASSLEDRPGGLGETQY
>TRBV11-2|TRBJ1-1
ASSPIPNSVEAF
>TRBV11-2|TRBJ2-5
ASSLATQTQETQY
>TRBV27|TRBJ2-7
ASSLFNGLSYEQY
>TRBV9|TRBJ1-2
ASSVGPGGAGYGYT
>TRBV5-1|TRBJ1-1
ASVINTGMNTEAF